This T cell receptor beta chain came from a study of T cell responses to AZD1222 COVID-19 vaccine. Study-wide results and limits: Unmutated variant regions are reportedly targeted by nearly half of spike-specific TCRs. Seropositivity was recorded at baseline in only a handful of AZD1222 recipients. Donors, mostly white British, included more females; clonal diversity was possibly underestimated.

Trimming took 0 bases from V and 11 from J, leaving 13 bases between them. The length of the CDR3 is 13 residues. The germline CDR1 and CDR2 sequences are SGHTA and FQGNSA. Concerning this clone: Its antigen is undetermined.

Sequencing was performed with immunoSEQ multiplex PCR; in TCRdb, only in-frame clones are kept and a portion is missing. Seen here are tens of thousands of clones, about 90% observed once, and the top ten hold less than 5.5%. This specimen was peripheral blood, taken on day 0 of MenACWY control vaccination. The source is an adult in good health. The chain has TRBV7-2 and TRBJ1-1; D unresolved. The CDR3 loop is CASSLARALGAFF. The DNA for the CDR3 is TGTGCCAGCAGCTTAGCTCGAGCCCTTGGGGCTTTCTTT.